A selection of T cell receptor beta chains follows, all from one sample in a study of blood T cell repertoires in COVID-19. Assay used: immunoSEQ multiplex PCR; TCRdb lists only in-frame clones, some missing. The sample shows about 20,000 clones, 89% of them seen only once. Sequencing input: peripheral blood. The receptors originated from a human donor with active COVID-19. The donor label of this sample is uncertain. The conserved cysteine and the conserved F or W are not part of the CDR3 here. The order of the fields is CDR3 protein, J gene, CDR3 length, V gene.

ASSESGSTNNEQF TRBJ2-1 13 TRBV25-1
ASSVGPVGTVINEQF TRBJ2-1 15 TRBV9
ASSLELSDNEQF TRBJ2-1 12 TRBV7-8
ASSLSGDYGYT TRBJ1-2 11 TRBV27
ASSVAPAGFDTQY TRBJ2-3 13 TRBV9
ASSLVSSGGIEQY TRBJ2-7 13 TRBV11-2
ASSLLTGMNEKLF TRBJ1-4 13 TRBV2
ASSVLGGNTIY TRBJ1-3 11 TRBV9
ASSSNRFGNQPQH TRBJ1-5 13 TRBV7-9
ASSVTSGGGKDTQY TRBJ2-3 14 TRBV7-2
ASSESRTEAF TRBJ1-1 10 TRBV6-1
ASKQLSGNTIY TRBJ1-3 11 TRBV27
ASSRGQEKNGQY TRBJ2-7 12 TRBV7-9
ASSIYQQGYT TRBJ1-2 10 TRBV19
ASSWGQGTSPLH TRBJ1-6 12 TRBV7-8
ASSFKTSGIRTDTQY TRBJ2-3 15 TRBV13
ASRPTRTGFYGYT TRBJ1-2 13 TRBV3-1/TRBV3-2
ASSLGAYEQY TRBJ2-7 10 TRBV7-9
ASSRPLAGVKNEQY TRBJ2-7 14 TRBV18
ASSYATPRSSFKVGNYNEQF TRBJ2-1 20 TRBV7-8
ASSEPTGGTVTDTQY TRBJ2-3 15 TRBV10-1
ASSQELAGGRYEQY TRBJ2-7 14 TRBV4-1
ASSDPGTSIDEQF TRBJ2-1 13 TRBV19
ASGGGLYEQY TRBJ2-7 10 TRBV12-5
ASSPARDRGLVTQY TRBJ2-3 14 TRBV27
ASSVDGTPGETQY TRBJ2-5 13 TRBV9
ASSPAGGAYNEQF TRBJ2-1 13 TRBV9
ASSWKLGEGEKLF TRBJ1-4 13 TRBV6-2/TRBV6-3
ASSRGQLTDTQY TRBJ2-3 12 TRBV14
ASSPLAGDHNEQF TRBJ2-1 13 TRBV7-3
ATAGGPYSNQPQH TRBJ1-5 13 TRBV6-5
ASSPWGSQETQY TRBJ2-5 12 TRBV28
ASSTRDRVNIQY TRBJ2-4 12 TRBV2
ASSRRVQETQY TRBJ2-5 11 TRBV9
ASSQDWGGQGNTIY TRBJ1-3 14 TRBV4-1
ASSQGSGRFTYEQY TRBJ2-7 14 TRBV4-1
ASSPLKPGQGAAVAKNIQY TRBJ2-4 19 TRBV18
ASSLMGGGGSYEQY TRBJ2-7 14 TRBV7-2
SVEPSGRYNEQF TRBJ2-1 12 TRBV29-1
ASSYLSGRTDTQY TRBJ2-3 13 TRBV6-6
ASSYSMGLTFGKPEQF TRBJ2-1 16 TRBV6-2/TRBV6-3
ASSLAGGLGNTEAF TRBJ1-1 14 TRBV11-3
AISEGGTGGYNEQF TRBJ2-1 14 TRBV10-3
ASSPLSGGSYEQY TRBJ2-7 13 TRBV5-1
ASSLSGSNTDTQY TRBJ2-3 13 TRBV27
ASSLQGDFSQETQY TRBJ2-5 14 TRBV5-6
ASSPSGGGVRENEQF TRBJ2-1 15 TRBV3-1/TRBV3-2
ASSVAPSGRGDNEQF TRBJ2-1 15 TRBV9
ASSIVSKDNEQY TRBJ2-7 12 TRBV19
ASSVVGGPDTQY TRBJ2-3 12 TRBV9
ASSLSTTDTQY TRBJ2-3 11 TRBV4-2
ASSPGLDDEQF TRBJ2-1 11 TRBV12-3/TRBV12-4
ASRPTGGLLSGAQY TRBJ2-5 14 TRBV11-2
ASSSTRTSGYNEQF TRBJ2-1 14 TRBV7-3
ASSPRLAGGPNTGELF TRBJ2-2 16 TRBV7-2
ASSGEQGHTEAF TRBJ1-1 12 TRBV5-1